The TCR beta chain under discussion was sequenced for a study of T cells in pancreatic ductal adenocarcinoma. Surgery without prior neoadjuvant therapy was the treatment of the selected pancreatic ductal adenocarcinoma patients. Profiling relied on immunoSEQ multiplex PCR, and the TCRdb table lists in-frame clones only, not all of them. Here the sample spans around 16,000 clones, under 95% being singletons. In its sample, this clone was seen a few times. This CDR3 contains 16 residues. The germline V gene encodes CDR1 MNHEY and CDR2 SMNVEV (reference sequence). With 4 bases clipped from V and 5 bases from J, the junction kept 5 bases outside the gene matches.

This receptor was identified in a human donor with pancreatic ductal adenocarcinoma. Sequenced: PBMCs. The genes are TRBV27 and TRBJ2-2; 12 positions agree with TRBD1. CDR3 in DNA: TGTGCCAGCAGTTCCCGGGACAGGGGGCGAACCGGGGAGCTGTTTTTT. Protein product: CASSSRDRGRTGELFF.